The sequence of this T cell receptor (beta chain) was determined in a study of identical twins. TCRdb fed the 5' RACE reads into MiXCR, producing one record per CDR3 protein. Among a few hundred thousand distinct CDR3 sequences, 9% to 10% were seen once, and the ten largest hold 3%. Trimming cost V 7 bases and J 2 bases, with 18 bases left between them. The CDR3 length is 14 residues. From germline, CDR1 is GTSNPN and CDR2 SVGIG (reference sequence). These same data were also listed under a study on yellow fever vaccine responses in identical twins.

Sequencing was performed on PBMCs. The receptor comes from a woman aged 18-29 years in good health. The V call is TRBV30, the J call TRBJ2-7; D ambiguous. In nucleotides, the CDR3 is TGTGCCTCAACGGGTCCTCTGACGGCCTACGAGCAGTACTTC. Residues: CASTGPLTAYEQYF.